Below, 14 T cell receptor beta chains from the same sample are listed, as sequenced in a study of tumor-infiltrating lymphocytes in primary liver carcinoma. A primer matching the constant region was used to make TCR beta cDNA from approximately 0.45 ug of total RNA. A slightly modified ARM-PCR protocol with three nested multiplex PCR rounds produced these TCR beta libraries. The first two PCR rounds used TRBV1-TRBV30 forward primers with a C-beta reverse primer, roughly 10 cycles each. TCRdb reprocessed the multiplex PCR reads via MiXCR and lists one record per CDR3 protein. The sample lists approximately 92,000 distinct CDR3 sequences; 65% to 70% were seen once. Joint extraction of RNA and DNA used roughly 18-34 mg of bulk tissue that was unsorted. Sequencing was done on a sample of tumor-adjacent normal liver tissue. These receptors originate from a man aged 35 to 55 with primary liver carcinoma and hepatitis B virus infection.

As to this clonotype: Since the CDR3 does not end with the conserved phenylalanine or tryptophan, this likely comes from a read error. V and J are TRBV10-3 and TRBJ1-1, with D perhaps TRBD1 (5 bases). In germline, CDR1 is ENHRY, CDR2 SYGVKD. This CDR3 has 14 amino acids. Here the CDR3 DNA reads TGTGGCACCGTTTGGGGCCCTCCCGACGGGGAAGCTTTCATT. Its protein is CGTVWGPPDGEAFI.

This clonotype was seen ten or more times. The rearrangement joins TRBV12-3 or TRBV12-4 to TRBJ1-6; D is uncertain. CDR3 length: 13 residues. Trimming removed 6 bases from V and 6 bases from J, with 9 bases in between. The CDR3 DNA sequence: TGTGCCAGCAGCCTAGGGTTTAATTCACCCCTCCACTTT. This encodes CASSLGFNSPLHF.

Concerning this clonotype itself: One junction end disagrees with the germline gene, perhaps due to a read error. J is TRBJ1-2 and V is TRBV11-2; D perhaps matches TRBD1 (6 bases). The CDR3 is 13 amino acids. CDR1 is SGHAT, CDR2 FQNNGV, per germline. This CDR3 is CAGSLNGGYAYIF. Here the CDR3 DNA reads TGTGCCGGCAGCTTGAACGGGGGCTATGCCTACATCTTC.

Notes on this clonotype: The junction departs from germline at one end; a sequencing error may be responsible. The chain couples TRBV11-3 to TRBJ1-5; 8 bases map to TRBD1. The CDR3 spans 15 residues. From germline, CDR1 is SGHNT and CDR2 YENEEA. The CDR3 bases are TGCGCAGCAGCCCCGGGACAGGAGGGCAATCAGCCCCAGCATTTT. Protein product: CAAAPGQEGNQPQHF.

Turning to this clonotype: One end of the junction is discordant with germline, which a read error may explain. In nucleotides, the CDR3 is TGTGCCAGCAGCCAGGGACTAGCGGGAGGACGTAACCACGAGACCCAGTACTTC. Translating it yields CASSQGLAGGRNHETQYF. This chain uses TRBV5-5 with TRBJ2-5; TRBD2 aligns across 15 bases. CDR1 SGHKS and CDR2 YYEKEE come from the germline V gene (reference sequence). The CDR3 covers 18 residues.

Regarding this clonotype: A much larger clone differs from this one at a single base, so this may be a read error. This chain joins TRBV6-6 and TRBJ2-7; the D is unclear. The CDR3 runs 14 residues. The germline V gene encodes CDR1 MNHNY and CDR2 SVGAGI (reference sequence). The CDR3 spells CASCYTGGAYEQYF. CDR3 sequence (DNA): TGTGCCAGCTGTTACACCGGCGGTGCCTACGAGCAGTACTTC.

Regarding this clonotype: Because it lacks the conserved phenylalanine or tryptophan at the end, this CDR3 is likely a read error. This chain uses TRBV4-2 with TRBJ2-2; possibly TRBD2 for D (5 bases). Per germline, CDR1 LGHNA and CDR2 YNFKEQ. Trimming stripped 4 bases from V and 7 bases from J, with 10 bases between. CDR3 length equals 13 residues. In nucleotides, the CDR3 is TGTGCCAGCAGCCCACTAGGCAGCGGGGAGCTGTTTTAT. It translates to CASSPLGSGELFY.

Comments on this clonotype: The germline gene is not matched at one end of the junction; a read error may be the cause. The V gene is TRBV11-2, the J gene TRBJ2-3; no clear D gene. The CDR3 is 11 amino acids. From germline, CDR1 is SGHAT and CDR2 FQNNGV. CDR3: CTSSTLDTQYF. CDR3 nucleotides: TGTACCAGCAGCACCCTGGATACGCAGTATTTC.

Comments on this clonotype: One end of the junction varies from germline; a read error may be responsible. The V and J genes are TRBV10-3 and TRBJ2-5; 9 bases fit TRBD1. The CDR3 spans 14 residues. Germline lookup yields CDR1 ENHRY and CDR2 SYGVKD. CDR3 nucleotides: TGTGCCATCAAGGGACAGGGACCCCAAGATACCCAGTATTTC. This encodes CAIKGQGPQDTQYF.

This clonotype was picked up one time. The genes are TRBV29-1 and TRBJ2-1; TRBD2 matches 8 bases. Germline CDR1 and CDR2: SQVTM and ANQGSEA. Trimming at V came to 4 bases and at J to 8 bases, leaving 10 bases not matched to a gene. CDR3 length: 14 residues. The CDR3 coding sequence is TGCAGCGTTGTAGACAACGGGAGGGGGGATGAGCAGTTCTTC. Its translation: CSVVDNGRGDEQFF.

As regards this clonotype: The junction departs from germline at one end; a sequencing error may be responsible. The chain links TRBV11-2 to TRBJ1-2; maybe TRBD1 (6 bases). CDR1 and CDR2 (germline): SGHAT, FQNNGV. CDR3 length: 13 residues. The CDR3 reads CACSVIGGYGYTF. The CDR3, as DNA: TGTGCCTGCAGCGTAATAGGGGGCTATGGCTACACCTTC.

As to this clonotype: Here the CDR3 omits its conserved ending phenylalanine or tryptophan, so a read error is the likely source. The chain is built from TRBV29-1 and TRBJ2-7, with D perhaps TRBD2 (5 bases). The CDR3 runs 11 residues. Germline CDR1 SQVTM, CDR2 ANQGSEA. This CDR3 is CSAEVTHEQYL. In nucleotides, the CDR3 is TGTAGCGCCGAGGTAACTCACGAGCAGTACTTA.

On this clonotype: A read error is possible here, since a much larger clone lies one base away. The chain is built from TRBV5-6 and TRBJ1-1; D not resolved. The CDR3 sequence is 14 residues long. Trimming shortened V by 4 bases and J by 0 bases, and 10 bases separated the two germline ends. Germline-derived CDR1 and CDR2 are SGHDT and YYEEEE. CDR3 sequence: CASSGVTLNTEAFF. CDR3 nucleotides: TGTGCCAGCAGCGGGGTCACCTTGAACACTGAAGCTTTCTTT. Filled out from reference TRBV5-6 and TRBJ1-1, the complete variable domain reads DAGVTQSPTHLIKTRGQQVTLRCSPKSGHDTVSWYQQALGQGPQFIFQYYEEEERQRGNFPDRFSGHQFPNYSSELNVNALLLGDSALYLCASSGVTLNTEAFFGQGTRLTVV.

Points on this clonotype: A much larger clone lies a single base off, so this may be a read error. The gene calls are TRBV6-5 and TRBJ1-5, with TRBD1 identical over 9 bases. Looked up from germline, CDR1 is MNHEY and CDR2 is SVGAGI. V lost 6 bases and J lost 6; bases outside the gene matches: 12. The CDR3 length is 16 residues. CDR3 sequence: CASREGQGGVCQPQHF. In DNA, the CDR3 is TGTGCCAGCAGGGAGGGACAGGGAGGAGTTTGTCAGCCCCAGCATTTT.